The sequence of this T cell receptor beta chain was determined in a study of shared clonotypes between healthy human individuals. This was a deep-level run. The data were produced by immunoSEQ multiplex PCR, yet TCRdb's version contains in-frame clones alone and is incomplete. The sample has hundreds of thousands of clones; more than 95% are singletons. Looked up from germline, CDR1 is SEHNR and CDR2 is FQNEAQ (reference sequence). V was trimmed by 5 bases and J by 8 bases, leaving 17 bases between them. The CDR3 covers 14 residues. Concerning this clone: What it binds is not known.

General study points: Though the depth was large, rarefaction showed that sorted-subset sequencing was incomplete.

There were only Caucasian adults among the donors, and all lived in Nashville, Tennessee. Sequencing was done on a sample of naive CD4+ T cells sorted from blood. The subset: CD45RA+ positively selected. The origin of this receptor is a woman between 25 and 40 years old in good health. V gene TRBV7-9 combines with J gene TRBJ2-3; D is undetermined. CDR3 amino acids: CASSNTASFGTQYF. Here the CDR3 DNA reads TGTGCCAGCAGCAACACGGCAAGTTTTGGTACGCAGTATTTT. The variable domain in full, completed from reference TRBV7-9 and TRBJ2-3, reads DTGVSQNPRHKITKRGQNVTFRCDPISEHNRLYWYRQTLGQGPEFLTYFQNEAQLEKSRLLSDRFSAERPKGSFSTLEIQRTEQGDSAMYLCASSNTASFGTQYFGPGTRLTVL.